Given below is one T cell receptor (beta chain) in context. Sequence at one end of the junction differs from germline and may be a read error. Both iRepertoire HTBI primers and Arm-PCR of CDR3 regions were used to build the TCR beta libraries. TCRdb re-analysed the multiplex PCR reads in MiXCR, keeping a single row per CDR3 protein. The table lists 300,000 to 400,000 distinct CDR3 sequences, over 15% of them singletons. The time point was: newly diagnosed GD, antithyroid drugs for less than 3 months. Scientists built the TCR library using RNA that was extracted from PBMCs. The sample comes from a study of regulatory T cells in long-lasting Graves disease. This sample was also put to use in a study of T cells in Graves' hyperthyroidism and ophthalmopathy.

The material sequenced was peripheral blood mononuclear cells (PBMCs), taken at new diagnosis, from a patient treated with antithyroid drugs. The clonotype comes from a man between 40 and 49 years old with Graves disease.

CDR3 sequence: CASSASLAGVEAQYF. The CDR3 DNA reads TGTGCCAGCAGCGCATCACTAGCCGGAGTAGAGGCCCAGTACTTC. The chain combines TRBV14 with TRBJ2-3, with D tentatively TRBD2 (6 bases). Near its end, the DNA agrees better with TRBJ2-5, so the J call may be wrong. This CDR3 has 15 amino acids. Germline V gives CDR1 SGHDN, CDR2 FVKESK.